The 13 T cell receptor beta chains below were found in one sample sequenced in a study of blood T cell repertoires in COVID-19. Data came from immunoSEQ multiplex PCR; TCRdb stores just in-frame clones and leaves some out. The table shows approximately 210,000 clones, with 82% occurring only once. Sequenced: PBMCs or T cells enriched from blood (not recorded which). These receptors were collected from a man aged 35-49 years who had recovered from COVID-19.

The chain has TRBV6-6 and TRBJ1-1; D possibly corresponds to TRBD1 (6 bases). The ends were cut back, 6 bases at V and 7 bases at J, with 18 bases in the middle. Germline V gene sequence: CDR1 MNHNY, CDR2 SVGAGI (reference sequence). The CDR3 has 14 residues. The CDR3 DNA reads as TGTGCCAGCAGAGCCAGCGCACAGGGTATTGAAGCTTTCTTT. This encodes CASRASAQGIEAFF.

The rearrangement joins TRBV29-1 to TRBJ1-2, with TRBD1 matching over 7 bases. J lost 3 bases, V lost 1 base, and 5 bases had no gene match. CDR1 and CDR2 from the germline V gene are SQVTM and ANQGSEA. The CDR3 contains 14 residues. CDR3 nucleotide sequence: TGCAGCGTTGAAGCCCGGGACAGAGACTATGGCTACACCTTC. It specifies CSVEARDRDYGYTF.

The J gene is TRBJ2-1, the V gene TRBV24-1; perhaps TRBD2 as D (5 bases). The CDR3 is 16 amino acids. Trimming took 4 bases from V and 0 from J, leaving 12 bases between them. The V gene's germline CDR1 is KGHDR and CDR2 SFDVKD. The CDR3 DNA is TGTGCCACCAGTGAGAGGACTGTTAGCTCCTACAATGAGCAGTTCTTC. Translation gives CATSERTVSSYNEQFF.

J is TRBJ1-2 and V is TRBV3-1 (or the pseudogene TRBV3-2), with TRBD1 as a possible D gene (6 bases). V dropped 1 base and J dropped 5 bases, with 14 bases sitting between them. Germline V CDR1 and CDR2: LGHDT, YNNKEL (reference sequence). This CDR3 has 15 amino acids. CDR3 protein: CASSQGPGEGYGYTF. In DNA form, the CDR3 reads TGTGCCAGCAGCCAAGGCCCAGGGGAAGGGTATGGCTACACCTTC.

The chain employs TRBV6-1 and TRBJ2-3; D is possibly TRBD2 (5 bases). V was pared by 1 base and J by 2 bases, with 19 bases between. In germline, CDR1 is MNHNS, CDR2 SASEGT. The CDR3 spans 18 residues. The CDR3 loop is CASSEGGLGTRYTDTQYF. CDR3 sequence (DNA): TGTGCCAGCAGTGAAGGAGGGTTGGGTACCCGTTACACAGATACGCAGTATTTT.

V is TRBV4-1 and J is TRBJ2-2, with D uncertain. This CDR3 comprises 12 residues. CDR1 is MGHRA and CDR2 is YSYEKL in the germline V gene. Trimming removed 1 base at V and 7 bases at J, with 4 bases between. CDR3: CASSQVSGELFF. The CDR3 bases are TGCGCCAGCAGCCAAGTCAGCGGGGAGCTGTTTTTT.

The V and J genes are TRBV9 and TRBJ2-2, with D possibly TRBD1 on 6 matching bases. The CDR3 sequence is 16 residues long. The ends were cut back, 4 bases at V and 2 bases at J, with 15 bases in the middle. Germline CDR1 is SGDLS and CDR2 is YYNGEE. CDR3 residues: CASSLSGQINTGELFF. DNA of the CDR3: TGTGCCAGCAGCCTAAGCGGACAGATAAACACCGGGGAGCTGTTTTTT.

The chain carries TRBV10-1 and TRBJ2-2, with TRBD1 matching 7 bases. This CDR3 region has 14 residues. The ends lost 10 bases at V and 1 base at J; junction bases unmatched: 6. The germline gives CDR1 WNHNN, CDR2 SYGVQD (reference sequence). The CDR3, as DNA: TGCGCCACCGCGGACAGGTTGAACACCGGGGAGCTGTTTTTT. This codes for CATADRLNTGELFF.

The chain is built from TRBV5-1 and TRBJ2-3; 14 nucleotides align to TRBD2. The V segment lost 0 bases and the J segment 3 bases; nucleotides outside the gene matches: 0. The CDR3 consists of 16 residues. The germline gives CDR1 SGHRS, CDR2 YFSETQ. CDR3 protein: CASSLGTSGRTDTQYF. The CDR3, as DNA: TGCGCCAGCAGCTTGGGGACTAGCGGGAGGACAGATACGCAGTATTTT.

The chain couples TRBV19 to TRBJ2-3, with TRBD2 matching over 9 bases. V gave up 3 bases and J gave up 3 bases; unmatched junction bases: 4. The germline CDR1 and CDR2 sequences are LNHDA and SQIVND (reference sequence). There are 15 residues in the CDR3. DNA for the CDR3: TGTGCCAGTAGTATTTGGAGCGGGAGGACAGATACGCAGTATTTT. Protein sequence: CASSIWSGRTDTQYF.

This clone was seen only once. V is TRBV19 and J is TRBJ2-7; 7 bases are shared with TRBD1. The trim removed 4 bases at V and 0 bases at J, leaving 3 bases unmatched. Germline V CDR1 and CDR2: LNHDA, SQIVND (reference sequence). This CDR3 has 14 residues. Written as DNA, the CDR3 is TGTGCCAGTAGTAGAGACAGGGACTCCTACGAGCAGTACTTC. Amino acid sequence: CASSRDRDSYEQYF.

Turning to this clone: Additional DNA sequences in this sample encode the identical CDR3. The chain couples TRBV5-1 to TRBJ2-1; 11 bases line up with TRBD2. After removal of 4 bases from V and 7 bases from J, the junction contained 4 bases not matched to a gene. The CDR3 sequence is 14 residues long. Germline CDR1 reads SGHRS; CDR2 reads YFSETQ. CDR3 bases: TGCGCCAGCAGCGTTACTAGCGGGGGAAATGAGCAGTTCTTC. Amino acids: CASSVTSGGNEQFF.

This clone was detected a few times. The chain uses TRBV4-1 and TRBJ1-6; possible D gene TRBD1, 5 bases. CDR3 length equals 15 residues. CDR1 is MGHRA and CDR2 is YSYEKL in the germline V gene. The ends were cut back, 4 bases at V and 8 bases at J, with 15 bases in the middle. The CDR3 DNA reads TGCGCCAGCAGCCTGGGGCTCGATGGGGATTCACCCCTCCACTTT. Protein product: CASSLGLDGDSPLHF.